This paragraph reports one T cell receptor beta chain. The antigen is unknown. Data came from immunoSEQ multiplex PCR; TCRdb stores just in-frame clones and leaves some out. The table includes 120,000 to 150,000 clones, approximately 88% detected once. These data originate in a study of T cell responses to AZD1222 COVID-19 vaccine. In the study overall: Second-dose intervals of approximately 4 or approximately 12 weeks were pooled. Study-level results: Baseline testing showed seropositivity in only a handful of AZD1222 recipients. Repertoire sampling occurred only after the peak T cell response. The donor group comprised mostly white British people and more females; the analysis possibly underestimated clonal diversity.

The CDR3 totals 15 residues. In germline, CDR1 is SNHLY, CDR2 FYNNEI. The sequences come from peripheral blood, collected on day 0 of AZD1222 vaccination. This sequence originates from an adult in good health. This chain joins TRBV2 and TRBJ1-1; no reliable D call. The CDR3 loop is CATQHMNRDSTEAFF. The CDR3 DNA sequence: TGTGCGACCCAGCATATGAATCGGGATTCCACTGAAGCTTTCTTT.